The clone carrying this TCR beta chain has at least ten counts. Its matching antigen is unknown. RNA transcripts served as the template for amplifying TCR beta CDR3 regions. With the HTBI primer set, the TCR CDR3 went through a first round of RT-PCR. Via MiXCR, TCRdb re-called the multiplex PCR reads, giving one row per CDR3 protein. The profile shows 250,000 to 400,000 distinct CDR3 sequences, approximately 15% of them singletons. This sample is part of a study of T cells in Graves' hyperthyroidism and ophthalmopathy. Looking at the study overall: Peripheral blood was drawn at first diagnosis, prior to all treatment. Findings and limits, study-wide: The majority of expanded thyroid clonotypes above 0.001 also appeared in blood. Ophthalmopathy onset followed model prediction by a median around 6.6 months.

Per the germline V gene, CDR1 is SNHLY and CDR2 is FYNNEI. This CDR3 is 17 amino acids long. V lost 5 bases, J lost 2 bases, and 8 bases stayed unmatched. V is TRBV2 and J is TRBJ2-7, with TRBD2 identical over 14 bases. The receptor's source is a woman aged 40 to 49 with Graves' ophthalmopathy. The sequenced material came from blood. The CDR3: CASSRTGTSGSTYEQYF. DNA of the CDR3: TGTGCCAGCAGTAGAACCGGGACTAGCGGGAGCACCTACGAGCAGTACTTC.